This T cell receptor (beta chain) was retrieved from a study of CD8+ T cells in alopecia areata. Study-level findings and limits: Scalp samples also yield sequences from resident alphabeta T cells of normal skin. Since there was just one nonresponder, nobody can yet say how baseline CD8+ expansion ties to response. Clonality in the scalp and expanded CD8+ clones ranked among the top 100 were significantly decreased by tofacitinib.

Treatment specified: oral pan-JAK inhibitor, 5-10 mg twice daily. CDR1 is SNHLY, CDR2 FYNNEI, per germline. Trimming shortened V by 4 bases and J by 7 bases, and 14 bases separated the two germline ends. This CDR3 region has 15 residues. cDNA reverse transcribed from extracted RNA served as the sequencing template. Only in-frame clones appear in the TCRdb table, and some are missing; sequencing was by immunoSEQ multiplex PCR. The top ten hold around 1.8% of the sample, which has around 270,000 clones, about 62% seen once. With regard to this clone: Antigen specificity is unknown.

The V gene is TRBV2, the J gene TRBJ1-6, with D perhaps TRBD1 (6 bases). The sequence was collected from a human donor with alopecia areata. The starting material was CD4+ T cells sorted from blood, obtained at week 24, from a patient treated with tofacitinib. CDR3 amino acids: CASSAYRVVNSPLHF. The CDR3 DNA follows: TGTGCCAGCAGTGCATACAGGGTTGTGAATTCACCCCTCCACTTT. Based on the CDR3 plus reference TRBV2 and TRBJ1-6, the full variable domain is EPEVTQTPSHQVTQMGQEVILRCVPISNHLYFYWYRQILGQKVEFLVSFYNNEISEKSEIFDDQFSVERPDGSNFTLKIRSTKLEDSAMYFCASSAYRVVNSPLHFGNGTRLTVT.